These 3 T cell receptor beta chains share one sample of origin, sequenced in a study of blood T cell repertoires in COVID-19. Repertoires were generated with immunoSEQ multiplex PCR, while TCRdb's copy carries only in-frame clones and drops some. The sample records around 260,000 clones, roughly four fifths being singletons. Sequencing was done on a sample of peripheral blood. Receptor source: a person aged 70 to 85 with COVID-19, enrolled during active disease.

A single count supports this clone. CDR3 nucleotide sequence: TGTGCCACCAGCAGAGACGTCGGGCAAGAGACCCAGTACTTC. Encoded protein: CATSRDVGQETQYF. The chain has TRBV15 and TRBJ2-5; D unclear. The CDR3 has 14 residues. The V end lost 0 bases, the J end lost 2 bases, and 7 bases lay between the germline ends. Germline V gives CDR1 LNHNV, CDR2 YYDKDF (reference sequence).

The rearrangement links TRBV19 to TRBJ2-1, with 7 positions matching TRBD2. J was trimmed by 5 bases and V by 3 bases; bases with no gene match: 7. This CDR3 is 15 amino acids long. CDR1 is LNHDA and CDR2 is SQIVND in the germline V gene (reference sequence). The DNA of the CDR3 is TGTGCCAGTAGTATTCTGGGACTACCCAACAATGAGCAGTTCTTC. Protein product: CASSILGLPNNEQFF.

CDR3 nucleotide sequence: TGTGCCAGCAGTTTCGGGCAGCGGGAGGTGGAAGATGAGCAGTTCTTC. Translated: CASSFGQREVEDEQFF. The chain is built from TRBV28 and TRBJ2-1; 9 bases map to TRBD2. V trimming: 3 bases; J trimming: 8 bases; junction bases outside the gene matches: 11. Germline V gene lookup returns CDR1 MDHEN and CDR2 SYDVKM. The CDR3 runs 16 residues.